These 15 T cell receptor beta chains came from one sample sequenced in a study of cytomegalovirus exposure and HLA in healthy donors. Both 60 Vbeta primers and 13 Jbeta primers went into the PCR. Assay used: immunoSEQ multiplex PCR; TCRdb lists only in-frame clones, some missing. Among 100,000 or so clones listed, just over 75% were seen once. The sequenced material came from PBMCs. The source is a man between 40 and 49 years old in good health and CMV-seropositive.

The gene calls are TRBV5-5 and TRBJ2-1; 11 positions agree with TRBD2. Germline V gene sequence: CDR1 SGHKS, CDR2 YYEKEE (reference sequence). The CDR3 contains 16 residues. After removal of 4 bases from V and 2 bases from J, the junction contained 5 bases not matched to a gene. CDR3 DNA: TGTGCCAGCAGCGTGCTACTAGCGGGAGCCTACAATGAGCAGTTCTTC. This translates into CASSVLLAGAYNEQFF.

CDR3 sequence (DNA): TGTGCCAGCACCTCCCGGACAGGCCCTGTGGGTGGCTACACCTTC. The encoded protein is CASTSRTGPVGGYTF. The chain is built from TRBV27 and TRBJ1-2, with 7 positions matching TRBD1. The trim removed 7 bases at V and 7 bases at J, leaving 15 bases unmatched. This CDR3 has 15 amino acids. Germline V gene sequence: CDR1 MNHEY, CDR2 SMNVEV (reference sequence).

The CDR3 protein is CASSSGTAYQPQHF. The DNA for the CDR3 is TGTGCCAGCAGCTCCGGGACAGCTTATCAGCCCCAGCATTTT. The rearrangement joins TRBV5-6 to TRBJ1-5; 7 bases map to TRBD1. This CDR3 contains 14 residues. CDR1 is SGHDT and CDR2 is YYEEEE in the germline V gene. The J segment lost 5 bases and the V segment lost 3 bases, leaving 5 bases of the junction unmatched.

V is TRBV23-1 and J is TRBJ2-7; the match to TRBD2 covers 8 bases. TRBV23-1 is labeled an ORF, and its function is uncertain. This CDR3 comprises 15 residues. V was pared by 4 bases and J by 3 bases, with 8 bases of the junction left unmatched. This CDR3 reads CASSLGGLAFYEQYF. The CDR3 DNA follows: TGCGCCAGCAGTCTAGGCGGACTAGCATTCTACGAGCAGTACTTC.

The chain joins TRBV19 to TRBJ2-7; 8 bases map to TRBD2. Trimming removed 3 bases from V and 0 bases from J; junction bases left unmatched: 4. CDR1 and CDR2 from the germline V gene are LNHDA and SQIVND (reference sequence). The CDR3 has 15 amino acids. In nucleotides, the CDR3 is TGTGCCAGTAGTATCTCGGGGGGGAGCTCCTACGAGCAGTACTTC. This codes for CASSISGGSSYEQYF.

This clone was seen a single time. The V and J genes are TRBV7-9 and TRBJ2-2, with 8 positions matching TRBD2. Germline values: CDR1 SEHNR, CDR2 FQNEAQ (reference sequence). The CDR3 extends over 16 amino acids. V was pared by 4 bases and J by 8 bases, with 12 bases of the junction left unmatched. Here the CDR3 reads CASSSSGSLGVGELFF. The CDR3 DNA follows: TGTGCCAGCAGCTCCAGCGGGAGCTTGGGTGTAGGGGAGCTGTTTTTT.

V usage is TRBV10-3 and J usage is TRBJ2-5, with TRBD1 as a possible D gene (5 bases). The CDR3 covers 12 residues. V gave up 11 bases and J gave up 7 bases, with 17 bases separating them. Germline values: CDR1 ENHRY, CDR2 SYGVKD. CDR3 nucleotide sequence: TGTGCCGCCGGAACAGGCGGTGGGACCCAGTACTTC. It codes for CAAGTGGGTQYF.

V usage is TRBV19 and J usage is TRBJ2-3; D is undetermined. Trimming shortened V by 7 bases and J by 1 base, and 9 bases separated the two germline ends. The CDR3 has 13 amino acids. Per germline, CDR1 LNHDA and CDR2 SQIVND (reference sequence). This CDR3 reads CASTPTGTDTQYF. CDR3 DNA sequence: TGTGCCAGTACCCCCACGGGCACAGATACGCAGTATTTT.

This clone was picked up a small number of times. The chain carries TRBV19 and TRBJ2-7, with D possibly being TRBD2 (8 bases). CDR3 length: 15 residues. CDR1 is LNHDA, CDR2 SQIVND, per germline (reference sequence). V shed 10 bases and J shed 4 bases, with 23 bases lying between them. The CDR3 DNA follows: TGTGCCACTACAAAGGGGGCGGGAGGCTTGTACGAGCAGTACTTC. As protein: CATTKGAGGLYEQYF.

This clone was counted between two and nine times. The V and J genes are TRBV13 and TRBJ2-2, with D hard to call. Per the germline V gene, CDR1 is PRHDT and CDR2 is FYEKMQ (reference sequence). V lost 4 bases and J 1 base, leaving 13 bases between the germline ends. The CDR3 runs to 16 residues. CDR3 DNA: TGTGCCAGCAGCTCACGGGTCAGCCGGAACACCGGGGAGCTGTTTTTT. It translates to CASSSRVSRNTGELFF.

This clone was found once. The genes are TRBV19 and TRBJ1-2; 7 bases fit TRBD1. This CDR3 has 13 residues. Per the germline V gene, CDR1 is LNHDA and CDR2 is SQIVND (reference sequence). Losses at the gene ends were 6 bases for V and 5 bases for J; bases not matched to a gene: 6. CDR3 nucleotide sequence: TGTGCCAGTAGGCGAGACAGGGAATATGGCTACACCTTC. Translating gives CASRRDREYGYTF.

The chain recombines TRBV7-9 with TRBJ2-5, with D uncertain. The CDR3 is made up of 12 amino acids. V was cut by 4 bases and J by 5 bases, with 8 bases left in between. Germline loops: CDR1 SEHNR, CDR2 FQNEAQ (reference sequence). The CDR3 protein is CASSSSDETQYF. Here the CDR3 DNA reads TGTGCCAGCAGCTCCAGCGACGAGACCCAGTACTTC.

The chain employs TRBV4-1 and TRBJ2-3; 13 bases map to TRBD2. The CDR3 is 17 residues long. V trimming: 4 bases; J trimming: 5 bases; junction bases outside the gene matches: 9. Germline assignment: CDR1 MGHRA and CDR2 YSYEKL. In DNA, the CDR3 is TGCGCCAGCAGCCTCCGACTAGCGGGGGGCTGGGGAGATACGCAGTATTTT. Translating it yields CASSLRLAGGWGDTQYF.

As to this clone: A read error may produce the germline difference seen at one junction end. This chain joins TRBV2 and TRBJ1-2; D unclear. The CDR3 covers 12 residues. Germline CDR1 and CDR2: SNHLY and FYNNEI. This CDR3 reads CASSEDSSGVAF. In DNA form, the CDR3 reads TGTGCCAGCAGTGAAGACTCATCTGGTGTAGCCTTC.

In DNA, the CDR3 is TGTGCCTGGAGTGGTGACAGGGGAGGGACTGAAGCTTTCTTT. Its protein product is CAWSGDRGGTEAFF. J is TRBJ1-1 and V is TRBV30; 8 bases match TRBD1. V lost 1 base and J lost 5; bases outside the gene matches: 6. CDR1 and CDR2 from the germline V gene are GTSNPN and SVGIG (reference sequence). This CDR3 contains 14 residues.